The 10 T cell receptor beta chains below all came from one sample that was sequenced in a study of blood T cell repertoires in COVID-19. Method: immunoSEQ multiplex PCR; TCRdb's copy keeps in-frame clones and lacks some. The table lists 160,000 or so clones, less than 85% of them singletons. What was sequenced was PBMCs or T cells enriched from blood (not recorded which). These receptors were taken from a man aged 55 to 69 who had recovered from COVID-19.

This chain links TRBV28 with TRBJ2-5; D perhaps matches TRBD1 (7 bases). Trimming removed 2 bases at V and 5 bases at J, with 12 bases between. The germline V gene encodes CDR1 MDHEN and CDR2 SYDVKM. The CDR3 runs 14 residues. CDR3 sequence (DNA): TGTGCCAGCAGTTTAGGCGGGACAGCCGAGACCCAGTACTTC. Translation gives CASSLGGTAETQYF. Based on the CDR3 plus reference TRBV28 and TRBJ2-5, the full variable domain is DVKVTQSSRYLVKRTGEKVFLECVQDMDHENMFWYRQDPGLGLRLIYFSYDVKMKEKGDIPEGYSVSREKKERFSLILESASTNQTSMYLCASSLGGTAETQYFGPGTRLLVL.

The chain couples TRBV11-1 to TRBJ1-4, with 8 nucleotides matching TRBD1. Germline V gene data show CDR1 as SGHAT and CDR2 as FQDESV (reference sequence). The ends lost 4 bases at V and 8 bases at J; junction bases unmatched: 9. The CDR3 is 15 amino acids. The DNA of the CDR3 is TGTGCCAGCAGCTCTTTCGACAGGGGTGGCGAAAAACTGTTTTTT. Protein sequence: CASSSFDRGGEKLFF. The full variable domain, completed using reference TRBV11-1 and TRBJ1-4, is EAEVAQSPRYKITEKSQAVAFWCDPISGHATLYWYRQILGQGPELLVQFQDESVVDDSQLPKDRFSAERLKGVDSTLKIQPAELGDSAMYLCASSSFDRGGEKLFFGSGTQLSVL.

J is TRBJ2-7 and V is TRBV28, with D hard to call. Trimming stripped 5 bases from V and 3 bases from J, with 17 bases between. The CDR3 spans 15 residues. Per the germline V gene, CDR1 is MDHEN and CDR2 is SYDVKM. In nucleotides, the CDR3 is TGTGCCAGCAGTGTACCTAGACCCCGTAACTACGAGCAGTACTTC. Translated: CASSVPRPRNYEQYF.

The chain employs TRBV7-2 and TRBJ2-1, with TRBD1 matching over 9 bases. Germline loops: CDR1 SGHTA, CDR2 FQGNSA. Unmatched junction bases numbered 6, after V lost 4 bases and J lost 8 bases. This CDR3 is 14 amino acids long. CDR3 residues: CASSWDRVGYEQFF. CDR3 nucleotide sequence: TGTGCCAGCAGCTGGGACAGGGTGGGGTATGAGCAGTTCTTC.

This clone has only a few counts. V is TRBV3-1 (or the pseudogene TRBV3-2) and J is TRBJ1-4; 12 bases line up with TRBD1. This CDR3 is 13 amino acids long. Germline values: CDR1 LGHDT, CDR2 YNNKEL (reference sequence). Trimming took 3 bases from V and 14 from J; bases not matched to a gene: 4. The CDR3 nucleotides are TGTGCCAGCAGCCAGGGACAGGGGGCGGCTCTGTTTTTT. It yields the protein CASSQGQGAALFF.

This clone is a singleton in its sample. The CDR3, as DNA: TGCGCCAGCAGCTTGGGGGCCAGCCCTACTAACTATGGCTACACCTTC. As protein: CASSLGASPTNYGYTF. The V and J genes are TRBV5-1 and TRBJ1-2; D call uncertain. Between the trimmed V and J ends, which lost 0 bases and 0 bases, there was a span of 12 bases. This CDR3 is 16 amino acids long. Per the germline V gene, CDR1 is SGHRS and CDR2 is YFSETQ.

This clone came up a few times. The chain carries TRBV15 and TRBJ1-5, with a tentative D call TRBD1 (6 bases). The CDR3 covers 16 residues. V was shortened by 3 bases and J by 2 bases, with 14 bases between the two germline ends. The germline V gene encodes CDR1 LNHNV and CDR2 YYDKDF (reference sequence). The CDR3 sequence is CATSSPKAGGNQPQHF. CDR3 nucleotide sequence: TGTGCCACCAGCAGCCCCAAGGCAGGGGGCAATCAGCCCCAGCATTTT.

Only a few counts were recorded for this clone. The chain is built from TRBV19 and TRBJ2-3; D perhaps matches TRBD1 (7 bases). The germline gives CDR1 LNHDA, CDR2 SQIVND (reference sequence). CDR3 length: 16 amino acids. Trimming removed 5 bases at V and 1 base at J, with 16 bases between. The CDR3 coding sequence is TGTGCCAGTAGTGGCCCCGACAGGGAGGGCACAGATACGCAGTATTTT. Its translation: CASSGPDREGTDTQYF.

The chain uses TRBV14 and TRBJ1-6; D gene ambiguous. The germline V and J ends were trimmed by 4 bases and 9 bases, with 19 bases remaining between them. This CDR3 has 16 residues. The germline V gene has CDR1 SGHDN and CDR2 FVKESK. CDR3 protein: CASSRSGSPFGSPLHF. DNA for the CDR3: TGTGCCAGCAGCCGAAGCGGGAGTCCGTTTGGTTCACCCCTCCACTTT.

The gene calls are TRBV6-5 and TRBJ2-1; 11 bases fit TRBD2. The CDR3 length is 15 residues. V shed 3 bases and J 7 bases; nucleotides not matched to a gene: 5. Germline V gene data show CDR1 as MNHEY and CDR2 as SVGAGI. CDR3 nucleotides: TGTGCCAGCAGTTATAGGGCTAGCGGGGGGAATGAGCAGTTCTTC. Amino acid sequence: CASSYRASGGNEQFF.